This TCR beta chain was obtained from a study of metastatic and nonmetastatic thyroid tumors. From the PCR reads, TCRdb re-called clones with MiXCR. The sample lists roughly 18,000 clones; approximately 35% were seen once. Thyroid surgery was performed in patients who had received no treatment beforehand. This TCR derives from a female donor with papillary thyroid cancer or a benign thyroid nodule (not recorded which). Some clones in this sample may be carry-over from other donors' samples. The sequencing input was tumor tissue.

CDR3 nucleotides: TGCGCCAGCAGAAGGACAGGGGGCGGGAATGAAAAACTGTTTTTT. Translation gives CASRRTGGGNEKLFF. This chain links TRBV5-1 with TRBJ1-4, with TRBD1 identical over 11 bases. The V segment lost 5 bases and the J segment 5 bases; nucleotides outside the gene matches: 5. Germline lookup yields CDR1 SGHRS and CDR2 YFSETQ. The CDR3 has 15 amino acids.